This T cell receptor beta chain came from a study of cytomegalovirus exposure and HLA in healthy donors. The overall study: Earlier work reported 117 million unique TCR beta sequences from about 180 million T cells.

Vbeta (60) and Jbeta (13) primers were used in the PCR. TCRdb keeps only in-frame clones here, not all; method: immunoSEQ multiplex PCR. The sample has about 110,000 clones, 70% to 80% seen once; the top ten hold roughly 2.1%. This clone rates as medium-sized. V gave up 1 base and J gave up 3 bases, with 12 bases separating them. This CDR3 is 15 amino acids long. Looked up from germline, CDR1 is LGHNA and CDR2 is YSLEER. This cohort consisted of healthy bone marrow donors. J is TRBJ1-1 and V is TRBV4-3; D unclear. Source material: PBMCs. The source of this sequence is a man between 18 and 29 years old in good health and CMV-seronegative. CDR3 sequence reads: CASSQGEQAYTEAFF. The CDR3 nucleotides read TGCGCCAGCAGCCAAGGGGAGCAGGCCTACACTGAAGCTTTCTTT.